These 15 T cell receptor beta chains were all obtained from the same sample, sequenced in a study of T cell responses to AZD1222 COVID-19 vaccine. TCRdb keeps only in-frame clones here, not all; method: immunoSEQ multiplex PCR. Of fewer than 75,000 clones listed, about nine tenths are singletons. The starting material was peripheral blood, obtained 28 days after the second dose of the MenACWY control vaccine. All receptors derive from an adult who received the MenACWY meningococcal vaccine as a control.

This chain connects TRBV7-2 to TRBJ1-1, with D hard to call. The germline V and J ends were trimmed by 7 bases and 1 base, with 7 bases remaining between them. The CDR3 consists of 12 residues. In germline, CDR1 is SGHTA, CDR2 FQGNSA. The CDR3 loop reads CASNSGNTEAFF. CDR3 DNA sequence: TGTGCCAGCAACTCAGGGAACACTGAAGCTTTCTTT.

CDR3 sequence (DNA): TGTGCCAGCAGCTGGGCCCTTGATCAGCCCCAGCATTTT. This codes for CASSWALDQPQHF. The chain combines TRBV5-6 with TRBJ1-5; D is undetermined. This CDR3 is built from 13 residues. Germline CDR1 is SGHDT and CDR2 is YYEEEE. Trimming shortened V by 3 bases and J by 5 bases, and 9 bases separated the two germline ends.

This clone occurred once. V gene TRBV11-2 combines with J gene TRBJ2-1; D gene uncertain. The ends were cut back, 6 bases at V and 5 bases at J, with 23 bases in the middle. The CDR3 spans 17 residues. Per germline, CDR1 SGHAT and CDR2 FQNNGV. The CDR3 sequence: CASRPRAGSPGHNEQFF. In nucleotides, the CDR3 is TGTGCCAGCAGACCCCGGGCCGGGTCCCCGGGCCACAATGAGCAGTTCTTC.

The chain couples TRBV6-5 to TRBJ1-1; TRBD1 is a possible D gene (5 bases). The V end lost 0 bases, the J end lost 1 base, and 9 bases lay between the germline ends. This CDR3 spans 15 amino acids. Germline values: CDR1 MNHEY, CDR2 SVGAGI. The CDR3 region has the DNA TGTGCCAGCAGTTACTCTGGGGACCAGAACACTGAAGCTTTCTTT. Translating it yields CASSYSGDQNTEAFF.

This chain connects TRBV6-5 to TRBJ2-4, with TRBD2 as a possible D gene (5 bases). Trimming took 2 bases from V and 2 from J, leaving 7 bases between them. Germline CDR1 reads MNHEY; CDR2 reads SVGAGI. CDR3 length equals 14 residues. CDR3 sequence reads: CASSYQRSKNIQYF. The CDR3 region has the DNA TGTGCCAGCAGTTACCAGCGGTCCAAAAACATTCAGTACTTC.

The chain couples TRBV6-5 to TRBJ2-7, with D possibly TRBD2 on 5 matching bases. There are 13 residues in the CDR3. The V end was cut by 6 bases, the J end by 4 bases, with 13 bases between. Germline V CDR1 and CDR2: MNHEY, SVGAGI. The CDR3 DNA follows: TGTGCCAGCAGCCCCGGGATGAGTTACGAGCAGTACTTC. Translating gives CASSPGMSYEQYF.

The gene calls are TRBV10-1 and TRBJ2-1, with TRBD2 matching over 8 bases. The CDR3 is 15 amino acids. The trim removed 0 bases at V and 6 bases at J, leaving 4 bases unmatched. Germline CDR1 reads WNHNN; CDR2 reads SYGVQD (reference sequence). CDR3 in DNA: TGCGCCAGCAGTGAGTCGGGGACTAGGGGCAATGAGCAGTTCTTC. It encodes CASSESGTRGNEQFF.

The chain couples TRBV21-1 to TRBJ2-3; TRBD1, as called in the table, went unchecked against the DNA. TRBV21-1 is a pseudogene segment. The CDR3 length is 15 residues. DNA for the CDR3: TGTGCCAGCAGCAAGGGGACAGGAGTCACAGATACGCAGTATTTT. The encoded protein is CASSKGTGVTDTQYF.

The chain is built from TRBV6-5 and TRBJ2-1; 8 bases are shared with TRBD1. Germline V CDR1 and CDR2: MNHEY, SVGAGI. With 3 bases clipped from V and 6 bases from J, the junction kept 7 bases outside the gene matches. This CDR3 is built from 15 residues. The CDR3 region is CASSYGVDRGNEQFF. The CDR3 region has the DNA TGTGCCAGCAGTTATGGCGTTGACAGGGGCAATGAGCAGTTCTTC.

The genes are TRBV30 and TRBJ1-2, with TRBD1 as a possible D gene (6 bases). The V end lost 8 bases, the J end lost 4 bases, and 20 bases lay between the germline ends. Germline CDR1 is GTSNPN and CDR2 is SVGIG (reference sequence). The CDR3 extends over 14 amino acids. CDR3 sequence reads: CALPMGATAYGYTF. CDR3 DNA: TGTGCCCTACCAATGGGGGCTACCGCCTATGGCTACACCTTC.

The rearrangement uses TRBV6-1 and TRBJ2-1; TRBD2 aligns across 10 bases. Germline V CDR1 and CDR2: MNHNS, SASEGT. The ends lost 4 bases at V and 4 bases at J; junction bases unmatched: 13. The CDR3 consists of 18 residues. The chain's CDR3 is CASSAGLAEPRAYNEQFF. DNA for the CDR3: TGTGCCAGCAGTGCCGGACTAGCGGAGCCCCGGGCATACAATGAGCAGTTCTTC.

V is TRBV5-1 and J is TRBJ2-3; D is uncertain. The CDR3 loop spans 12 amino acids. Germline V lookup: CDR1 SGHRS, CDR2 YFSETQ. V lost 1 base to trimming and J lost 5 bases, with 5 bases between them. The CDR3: CASSLWEDTQYF. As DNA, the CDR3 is TGCGCCAGCAGCTTGTGGGAAGATACGCAGTATTTT.

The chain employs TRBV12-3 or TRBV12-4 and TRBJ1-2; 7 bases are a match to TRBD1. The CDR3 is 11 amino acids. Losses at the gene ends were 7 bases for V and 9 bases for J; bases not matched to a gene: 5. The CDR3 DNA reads TGTGCCAGCAAGAGGGGGCGAAGCTACACCTTC. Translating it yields CASKRGRSYTF.

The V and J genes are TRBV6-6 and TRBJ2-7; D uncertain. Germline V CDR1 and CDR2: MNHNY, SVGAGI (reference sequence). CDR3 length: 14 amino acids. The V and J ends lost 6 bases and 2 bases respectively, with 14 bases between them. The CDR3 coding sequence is TGTGCCAGCAGCACATACACGGGCGCCTACGAGCAGTACTTC. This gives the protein CASSTYTGAYEQYF.

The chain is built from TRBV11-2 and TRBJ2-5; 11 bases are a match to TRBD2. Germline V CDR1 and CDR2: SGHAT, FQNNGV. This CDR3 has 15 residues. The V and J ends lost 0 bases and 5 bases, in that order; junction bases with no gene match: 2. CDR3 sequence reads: CASSLDRLAGETQYF. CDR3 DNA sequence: TGTGCCAGCAGCTTAGATCGACTAGCGGGGGAGACCCAGTACTTC.